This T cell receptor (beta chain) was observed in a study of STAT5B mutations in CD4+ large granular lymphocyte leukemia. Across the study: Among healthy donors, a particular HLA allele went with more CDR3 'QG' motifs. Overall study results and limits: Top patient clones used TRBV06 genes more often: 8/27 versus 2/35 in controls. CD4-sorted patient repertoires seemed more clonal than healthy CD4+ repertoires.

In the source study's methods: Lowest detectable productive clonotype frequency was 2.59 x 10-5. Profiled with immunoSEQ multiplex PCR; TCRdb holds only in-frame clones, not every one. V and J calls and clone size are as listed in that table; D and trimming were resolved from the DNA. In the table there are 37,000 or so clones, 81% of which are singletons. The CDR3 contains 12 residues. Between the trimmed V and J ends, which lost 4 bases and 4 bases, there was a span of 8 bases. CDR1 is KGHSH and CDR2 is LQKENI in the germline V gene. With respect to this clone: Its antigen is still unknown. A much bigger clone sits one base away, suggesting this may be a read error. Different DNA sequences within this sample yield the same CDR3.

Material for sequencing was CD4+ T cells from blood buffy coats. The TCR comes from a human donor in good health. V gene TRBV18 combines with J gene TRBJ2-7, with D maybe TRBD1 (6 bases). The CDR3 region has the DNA TGTGCCAGCTCACTAGACAGGTACGAGCAGTACTTC. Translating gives CASSLDRYEQYF.